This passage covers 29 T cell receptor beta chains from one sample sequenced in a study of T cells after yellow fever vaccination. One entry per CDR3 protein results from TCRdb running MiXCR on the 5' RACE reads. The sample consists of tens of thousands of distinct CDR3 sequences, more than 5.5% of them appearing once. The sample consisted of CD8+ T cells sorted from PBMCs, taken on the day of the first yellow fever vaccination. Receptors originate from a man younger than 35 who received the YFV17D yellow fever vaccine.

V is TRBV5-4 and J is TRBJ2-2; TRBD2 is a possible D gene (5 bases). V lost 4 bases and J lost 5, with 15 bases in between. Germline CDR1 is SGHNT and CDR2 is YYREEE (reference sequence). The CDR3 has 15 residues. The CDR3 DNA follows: TGTGCCAGCAGCCCGAGGGCAAGGAGGACCGGGGAGCTGTTTTTT. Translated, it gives CASSPRARRTGELFF.

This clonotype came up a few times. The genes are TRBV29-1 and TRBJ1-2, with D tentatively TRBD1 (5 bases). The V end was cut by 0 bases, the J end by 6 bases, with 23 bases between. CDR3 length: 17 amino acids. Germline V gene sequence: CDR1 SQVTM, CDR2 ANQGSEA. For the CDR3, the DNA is TGCAGCGTTGAAGATCGACGGACGGCAGGGACCCCGGATGGCTACACCTTC. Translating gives CSVEDRRTAGTPDGYTF.

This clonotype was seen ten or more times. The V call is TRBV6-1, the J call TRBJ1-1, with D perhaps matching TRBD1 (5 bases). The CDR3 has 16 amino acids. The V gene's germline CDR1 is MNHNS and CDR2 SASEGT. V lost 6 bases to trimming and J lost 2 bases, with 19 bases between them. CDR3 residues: CASSPLIGTPNTEAFF. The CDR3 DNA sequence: TGTGCCAGCAGCCCGTTGATTGGGACCCCTAACACTGAAGCTTTCTTT.

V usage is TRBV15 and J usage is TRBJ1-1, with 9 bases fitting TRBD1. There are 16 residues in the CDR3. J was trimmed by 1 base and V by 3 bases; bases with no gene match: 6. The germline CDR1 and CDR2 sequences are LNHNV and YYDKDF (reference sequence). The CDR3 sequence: CATSSLDRGGNTEAFF. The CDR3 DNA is TGTGCCACCAGCAGCCTGGACAGGGGAGGGAACACTGAAGCTTTCTTT.

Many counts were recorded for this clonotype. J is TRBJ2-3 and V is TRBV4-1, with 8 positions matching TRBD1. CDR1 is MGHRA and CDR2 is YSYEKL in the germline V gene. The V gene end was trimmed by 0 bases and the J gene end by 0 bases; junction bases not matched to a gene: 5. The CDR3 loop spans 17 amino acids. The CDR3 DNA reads TGCGCCAGCAGCCAAGAGGGGCAGGGGGCTAGCACAGATACGCAGTATTTT. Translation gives CASSQEGQGASTDTQYF.

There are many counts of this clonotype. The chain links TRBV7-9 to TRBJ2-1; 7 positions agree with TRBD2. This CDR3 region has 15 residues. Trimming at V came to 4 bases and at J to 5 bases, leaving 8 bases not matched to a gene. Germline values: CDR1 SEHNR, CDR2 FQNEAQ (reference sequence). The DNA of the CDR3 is TGTGCCAGCAGCTCCGCGGGGGTTCGTCACAATGAGCAGTTCTTC. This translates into CASSSAGVRHNEQFF. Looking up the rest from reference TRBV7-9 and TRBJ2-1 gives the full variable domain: DTGVSQNPRHKITKRGQNVTFRCDPISEHNRLYWYRQTLGQGPEFLTYFQNEAQLEKSRLLSDRFSAERPKGSFSTLEIQRTEQGDSAMYLCASSSAGVRHNEQFFGPGTRLTVL.

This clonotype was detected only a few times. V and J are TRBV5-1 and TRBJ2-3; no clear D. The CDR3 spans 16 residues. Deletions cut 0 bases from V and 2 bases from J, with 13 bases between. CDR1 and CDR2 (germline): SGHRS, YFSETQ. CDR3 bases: TGCGCCAGCAGCTTGGCCTGGCCCAGCTCCACAGATACGCAGTATTTT. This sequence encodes CASSLAWPSSTDTQYF.

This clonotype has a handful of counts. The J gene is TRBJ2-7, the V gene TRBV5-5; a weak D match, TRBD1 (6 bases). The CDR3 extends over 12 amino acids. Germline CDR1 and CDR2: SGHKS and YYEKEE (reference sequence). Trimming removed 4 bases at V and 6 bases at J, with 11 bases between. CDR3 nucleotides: TGTGCCAGCAGCACTGGACAGTTCGAGCAGTACTTC. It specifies CASSTGQFEQYF.

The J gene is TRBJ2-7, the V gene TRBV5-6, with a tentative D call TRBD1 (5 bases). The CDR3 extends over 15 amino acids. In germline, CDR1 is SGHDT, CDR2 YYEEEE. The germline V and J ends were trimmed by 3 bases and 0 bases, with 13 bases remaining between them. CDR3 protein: CASSYVIDSSYEQYV. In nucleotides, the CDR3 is TGTGCCAGCAGCTACGTAATAGACAGCTCCTACGAGCAGTACGTC.

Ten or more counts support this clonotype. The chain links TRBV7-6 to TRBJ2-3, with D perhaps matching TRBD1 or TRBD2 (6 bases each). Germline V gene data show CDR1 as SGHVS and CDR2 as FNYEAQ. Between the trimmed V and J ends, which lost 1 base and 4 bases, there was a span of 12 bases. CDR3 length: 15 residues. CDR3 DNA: TGTGCCAGCAGCTTAGACAGGGACTTTCCAGATACGCAGTATTTT. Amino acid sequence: CASSLDRDFPDTQYF.

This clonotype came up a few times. CDR3 sequence reads: CASSQASGPYYEQYF. In DNA form, the CDR3 reads TGCGCCAGCAGCCAGGCTAGCGGGCCTTACTACGAGCAGTACTTC. The chain couples TRBV4-1 to TRBJ2-7, with TRBD2 identical over 8 bases. The germline gives CDR1 MGHRA, CDR2 YSYEKL. V shed 3 bases, J shed 3 bases, and the junction held 7 bases outside the gene matches. This CDR3 comprises 15 residues.

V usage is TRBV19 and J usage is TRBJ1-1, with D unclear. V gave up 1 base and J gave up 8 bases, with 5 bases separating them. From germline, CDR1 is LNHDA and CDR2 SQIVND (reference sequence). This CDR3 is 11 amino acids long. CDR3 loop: CASSIGGEAFF. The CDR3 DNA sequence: TGTGCCAGTAGTATAGGAGGGGAAGCTTTCTTT.

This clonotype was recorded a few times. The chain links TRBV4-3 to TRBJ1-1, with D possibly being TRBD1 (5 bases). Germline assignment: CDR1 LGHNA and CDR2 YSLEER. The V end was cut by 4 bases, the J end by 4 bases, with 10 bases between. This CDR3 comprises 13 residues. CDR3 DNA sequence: TGCGCCAGCAGCCCAGGGTTCGGCACTGAAGCTTTCTTT. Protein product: CASSPGFGTEAFF.

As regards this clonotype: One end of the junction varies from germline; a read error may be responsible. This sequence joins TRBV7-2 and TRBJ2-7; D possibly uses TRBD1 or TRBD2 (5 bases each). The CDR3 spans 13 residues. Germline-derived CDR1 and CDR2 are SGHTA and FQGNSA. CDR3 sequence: CASSSGPTYQQYF. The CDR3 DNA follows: TGTGCCAGCAGCTCGGGACCGACCTACCAGCAGTACTTC. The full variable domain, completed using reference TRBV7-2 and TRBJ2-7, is GAGVSQSPSNKVTEKGKDVELRCDPISGHTALYWYRQSLGQGLEFLIYFQGNSAPDKSGLPSDRFSAERTGGSVSTLTIQRTQQEDSAVYLCASSSGPTYQQYFGPGTRLTVT.

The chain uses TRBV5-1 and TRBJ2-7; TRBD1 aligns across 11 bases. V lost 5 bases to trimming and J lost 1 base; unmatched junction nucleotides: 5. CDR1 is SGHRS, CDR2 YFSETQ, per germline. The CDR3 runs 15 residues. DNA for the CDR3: TGCGCCAGCAGTCCTGGACAGGGGGCATCCTACGAGCAGTACTTC. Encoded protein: CASSPGQGASYEQYF.

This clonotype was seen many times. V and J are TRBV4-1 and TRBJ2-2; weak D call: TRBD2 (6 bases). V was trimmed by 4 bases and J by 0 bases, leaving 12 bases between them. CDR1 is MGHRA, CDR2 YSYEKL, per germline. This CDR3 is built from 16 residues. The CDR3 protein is CASSPLAGTNTGELFF. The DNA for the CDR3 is TGCGCCAGCAGCCCCCTGGCGGGGACGAACACCGGGGAGCTGTTTTTT.

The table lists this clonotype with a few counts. The CDR3 bases are TGTGCCAGCAGTTATCGGGAGGGAGTCGAGCAGTACGTC. Translation: CASSYREGVEQYV. The chain couples TRBV27 to TRBJ2-7, with TRBD2 identical over 8 bases. V shed 4 bases and J 6 bases; nucleotides not matched to a gene: 5. The germline CDR1 and CDR2 sequences are MNHEY and SMNVEV (reference sequence). CDR3 size: 13 residues.

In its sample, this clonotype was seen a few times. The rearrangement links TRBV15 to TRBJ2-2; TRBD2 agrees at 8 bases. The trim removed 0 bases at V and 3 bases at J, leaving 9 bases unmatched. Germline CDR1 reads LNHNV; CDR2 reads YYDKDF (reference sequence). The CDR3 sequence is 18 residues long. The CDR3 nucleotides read TGTGCCACCAGCAGAGATGGCGGCGGGGGGCCGCACACCGGGGAGCTGTTTTTT. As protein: CATSRDGGGGPHTGELFF.

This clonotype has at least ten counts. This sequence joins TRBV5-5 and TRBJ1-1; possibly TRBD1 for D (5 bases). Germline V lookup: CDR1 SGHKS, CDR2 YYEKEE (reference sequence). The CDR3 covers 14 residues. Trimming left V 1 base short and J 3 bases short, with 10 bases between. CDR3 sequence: CASSLKQGHTEAFF. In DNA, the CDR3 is TGTGCCAGCAGCTTGAAGCAGGGTCACACTGAAGCTTTCTTT.

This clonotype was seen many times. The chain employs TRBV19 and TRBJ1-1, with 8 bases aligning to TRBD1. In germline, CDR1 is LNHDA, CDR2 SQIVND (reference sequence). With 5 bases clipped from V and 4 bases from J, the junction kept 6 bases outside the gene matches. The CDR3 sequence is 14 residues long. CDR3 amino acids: CASSVPTGGTEAFF. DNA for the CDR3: TGTGCCAGTAGTGTCCCTACAGGGGGCACTGAAGCTTTCTTT.

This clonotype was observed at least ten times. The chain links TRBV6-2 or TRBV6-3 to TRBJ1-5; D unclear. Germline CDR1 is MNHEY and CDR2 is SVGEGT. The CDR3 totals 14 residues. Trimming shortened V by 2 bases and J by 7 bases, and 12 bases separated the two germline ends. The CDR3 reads CASSYVKGQQPQHF. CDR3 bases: TGTGCCAGCAGTTACGTGAAGGGCCAGCAGCCCCAGCATTTT.

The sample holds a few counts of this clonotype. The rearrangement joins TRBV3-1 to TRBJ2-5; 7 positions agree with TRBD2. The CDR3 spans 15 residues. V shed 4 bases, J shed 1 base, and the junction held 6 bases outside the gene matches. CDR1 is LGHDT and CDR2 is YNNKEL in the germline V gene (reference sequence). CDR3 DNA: TGTGCCAGCAGCCTCGATAGCGGGTTCCAAGAGACCCAGTACTTC. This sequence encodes CASSLDSGFQETQYF.

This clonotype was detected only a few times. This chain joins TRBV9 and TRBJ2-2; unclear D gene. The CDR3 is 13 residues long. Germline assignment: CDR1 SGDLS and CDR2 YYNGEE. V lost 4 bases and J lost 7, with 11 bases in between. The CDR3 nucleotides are TGTGCCAGCAGCCCAGGAGCCGGCGGGGAGCTGTTTTTT. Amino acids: CASSPGAGGELFF.

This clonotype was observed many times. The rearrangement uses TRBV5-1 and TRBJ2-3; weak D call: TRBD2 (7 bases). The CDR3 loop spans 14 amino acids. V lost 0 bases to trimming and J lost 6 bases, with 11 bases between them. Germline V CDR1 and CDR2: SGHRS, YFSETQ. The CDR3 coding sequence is TGCGCCAGCAGCTTGGAGGGGGGGAGCGATACGCAGTATTTT. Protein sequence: CASSLEGGSDTQYF.

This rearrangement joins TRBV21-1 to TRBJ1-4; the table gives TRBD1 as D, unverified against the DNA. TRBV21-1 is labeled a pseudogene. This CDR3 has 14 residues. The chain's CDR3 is CASSKGSGLGKLFF. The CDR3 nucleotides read TGTGCCAGCAGCAAAGGATCGGGATTGGGAAAACTGTTTTTT.

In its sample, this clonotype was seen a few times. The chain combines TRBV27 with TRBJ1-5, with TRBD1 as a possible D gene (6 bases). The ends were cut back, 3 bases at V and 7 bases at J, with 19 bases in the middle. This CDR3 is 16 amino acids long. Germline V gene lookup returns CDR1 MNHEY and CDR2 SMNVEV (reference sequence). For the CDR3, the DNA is TGTGCCAGCAGTTTTTTTGTTGGGGGGCGATGGCAGCCCCAGCATTTT. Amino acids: CASSFFVGGRWQPQHF.

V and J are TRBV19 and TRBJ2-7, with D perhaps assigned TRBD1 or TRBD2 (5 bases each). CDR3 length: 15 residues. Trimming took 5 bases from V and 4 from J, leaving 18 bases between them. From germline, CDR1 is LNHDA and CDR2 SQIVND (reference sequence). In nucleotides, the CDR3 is TGTGCCAGTAGTCCCGGGGCAGGGCTCGGGTACGAGCAGTACGTC. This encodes CASSPGAGLGYEQYV.

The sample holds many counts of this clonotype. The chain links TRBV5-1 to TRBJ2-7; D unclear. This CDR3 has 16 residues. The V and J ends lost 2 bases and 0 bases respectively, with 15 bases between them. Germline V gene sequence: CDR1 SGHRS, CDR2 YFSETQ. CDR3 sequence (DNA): TGCGCCAGCAGCTTAACGGCGGCGGATAGCTCCTACGAGCAGTACTTC. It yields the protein CASSLTAADSSYEQYF.

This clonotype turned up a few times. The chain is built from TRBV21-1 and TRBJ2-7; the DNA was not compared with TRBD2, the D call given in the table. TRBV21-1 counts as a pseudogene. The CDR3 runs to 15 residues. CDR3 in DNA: TGTGCCAGCAGCAAACTAGCGGGGGGGTTCTACGAGCAGTACGTC. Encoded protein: CASSKLAGGFYEQYV.